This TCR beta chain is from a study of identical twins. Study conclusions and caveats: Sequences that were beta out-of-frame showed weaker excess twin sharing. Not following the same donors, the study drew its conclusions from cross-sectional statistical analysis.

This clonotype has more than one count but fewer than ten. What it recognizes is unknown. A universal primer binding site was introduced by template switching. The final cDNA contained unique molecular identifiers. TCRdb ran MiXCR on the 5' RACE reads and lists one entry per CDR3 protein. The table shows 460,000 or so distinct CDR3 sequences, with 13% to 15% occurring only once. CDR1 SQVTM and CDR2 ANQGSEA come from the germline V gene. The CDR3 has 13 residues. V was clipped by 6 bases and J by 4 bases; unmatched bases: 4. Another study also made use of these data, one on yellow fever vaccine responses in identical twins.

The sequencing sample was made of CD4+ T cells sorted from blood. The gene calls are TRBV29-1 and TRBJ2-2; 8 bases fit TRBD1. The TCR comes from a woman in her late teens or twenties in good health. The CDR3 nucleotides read TGCAGCGTAAGACAGGGGAGCACCGGGGAGCTGTTTTTT. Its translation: CSVRQGSTGELFF.